The 16 T cell receptor beta chains below come from one sample, sequenced in a study of glioma-infiltrating T cells. The iRepertoire nested amplicon-rescue multiplex PCR amplified TCR alpha and beta CDR3s from RNA. TCRdb fed the multiplex PCR reads into MiXCR, producing one record per CDR3 protein. The table includes some 85,000 distinct CDR3 sequences, about a quarter detected once. Sequencing was carried out using glioma tissue, nonneoplastic brain tissue, or PBMCs (not recorded which). These receptors were obtained from a human donor with low-grade glioma or glioblastoma, undergoing nonglioma brain surgery, or in good health (not recorded which).

In the case of this clonotype: The junction shows a germline mismatch at one end, possibly a read error. The chain is built from TRBV29-1 and TRBJ2-3; D gene ambiguous. Germline lookup yields CDR1 SQVTM and CDR2 ANQGSEA. This CDR3 is built from 14 residues. The CDR3 nucleotides read TGCAGCATTGAAGTGCGGAAGCGCACAGATACGCAGTATTTT. This translates into CSIEVRKRTDTQYF.

The rearrangement joins TRBV5-1 to TRBJ1-1, with D unclear. Trimming shortened V by 0 bases and J by 4 bases, and 7 bases separated the two germline ends. Germline V gene lookup returns CDR1 SGHRS and CDR2 YFSETQ. This CDR3 region has 13 residues. CDR3 protein: CASSLVGSTEAFF. The CDR3 DNA reads as TGCGCCAGCAGCTTGGTGGGAAGCACTGAAGCTTTCTTT. The whole variable domain, remainder taken from reference TRBV5-1 and TRBJ1-1, is KAGVTQTPRYLIKTRGQQVTLSCSPISGHRSVSWYQQTPGQGLQFLFEYFSETQRNKGNFPGRFSGRQFSNSRSEMNVSTLELGDSALYLCASSLVGSTEAFFGQGTRLTVV.

This clonotype came up many times. The chain is built from TRBV2 and TRBJ1-2; tentative D call: TRBD1 (5 bases). V was pared by 7 bases and J by 6 bases, with 15 bases between. The CDR3 runs to 13 residues. The V gene's germline CDR1 is SNHLY and CDR2 FYNNEI. The CDR3 region has the DNA TGTGCCAGCACGGGTCAGGGAAGGAATGGCTACACCTTC. Translating gives CASTGQGRNGYTF. Combining the CDR3 with reference TRBV2 and TRBJ1-2 gives the whole variable domain EPEVTQTPSHQVTQMGQEVILRCVPISNHLYFYWYRQILGQKVEFLVSFYNNEISEKSEIFDDQFSVERPDGSNFTLKIRSTKLEDSAMYFCASTGQGRNGYTFGSGTRLTVV.

The rearrangement uses TRBV18 and TRBJ2-3; the match to TRBD1 covers 7 bases. CDR3 size: 18 residues. Per the germline V gene, CDR1 is KGHSH and CDR2 is LQKENI. V shed 3 bases and J 2 bases; nucleotides not matched to a gene: 14. In DNA form, the CDR3 reads TGTGCCAGCTCACCGTTTGCCGGACAGGAGTCCCTCACAGATACGCAGTATTTT. Its protein product is CASSPFAGQESLTDTQYF.

For this clonotype: A much more abundant neighbour one base away suggests this may be a read error. The V and J genes are TRBV7-2 and TRBJ1-1; D is undetermined. Trimming stripped 1 base from V and 1 base from J, with 10 bases between. Germline CDR1 reads SGHTA; CDR2 reads FQGNSA. The length of the CDR3 is 15 residues. The CDR3 sequence: CTSSLVPGPNTEAFF. CDR3 sequence (DNA): TGTACCAGCAGCTTAGTTCCAGGACCGAACACTGAAGCTTTCTTT.

This clonotype was seen many times. V usage is TRBV7-2 and J usage is TRBJ1-5; 10 bases match TRBD1. Looked up from germline, CDR1 is SGHTA and CDR2 is FQGNSA. This CDR3 region has 14 residues. Losses at the gene ends were 5 bases for V and 7 bases for J; bases not matched to a gene: 5. The CDR3 is CASSARQGAQPQHF. In DNA, the CDR3 is TGTGCCAGCAGCGCCCGACAGGGGGCCCAGCCCCAGCATTTT.

The chain has TRBV18 and TRBJ2-1; 8 nucleotides line up with TRBD1. CDR3 length equals 15 residues. Germline trimming cut 4 bases from V and 5 bases from J; bases unmatched to any gene: 7. Germline CDR1 is KGHSH and CDR2 is LQKENI. This CDR3 reads CASSLGQVIDNEQFF. As DNA, the CDR3 is TGTGCCAGCTCACTGGGACAGGTAATTGACAATGAGCAGTTCTTC.

The table lists this clonotype with many counts. V gene TRBV6-1 combines with J gene TRBJ2-7; TRBD2 agrees at 13 bases. Trimming removed 1 base from V and 6 bases from J; junction bases left unmatched: 9. Germline V gene lookup returns CDR1 MNHNS and CDR2 SASEGT. The CDR3 consists of 17 residues. CDR3 amino acids: CASSEGGLAGEGAEQYF. The CDR3 coding sequence is TGTGCCAGCAGTGAAGGAGGACTAGCGGGAGAAGGCGCCGAGCAGTACTTC.

Ten or more counts support this clonotype. This chain joins TRBV29-1 and TRBJ1-1, with D tentatively TRBD1 (6 bases). This CDR3 region has 12 residues. The germline gives CDR1 SQVTM, CDR2 ANQGSEA. V was cut by 7 bases and J by 4 bases, with 13 bases left in between. CDR3 nucleotide sequence: TGCAGCGGGGAGGGCAGGGGCACTGAAGCTTTCTTT. Amino acid sequence: CSGEGRGTEAFF.

V and J are TRBV4-2 and TRBJ1-2; TRBD1 aligns across 10 bases. Germline trimming cut 6 bases from V and 4 bases from J; bases unmatched to any gene: 5. The germline V gene encodes CDR1 LGHNA and CDR2 YNFKEQ. This CDR3 has 14 amino acids. This CDR3 reads CASRETGGIYGYTF. DNA for the CDR3: TGTGCCAGCAGGGAGACAGGGGGCATCTATGGCTACACCTTC.

At least ten counts were recorded for this clonotype. The V and J genes are TRBV10-2 and TRBJ2-1; 11 positions agree with TRBD2. CDR1 WSHSY and CDR2 SAAADI come from the germline V gene. CDR3 length equals 13 residues. V lost 3 bases, J lost 12 bases, and 4 bases stayed unmatched. CDR3 coding DNA: TGCGCCAGCAGTGACCCAGGACTAGCGGGGCAGTTCTTC. Its translation: CASSDPGLAGQFF.

There are many counts of this clonotype. J is TRBJ2-7 and V is TRBV6-6; D might be TRBD2 (6 bases). Germline assignment: CDR1 MNHNY and CDR2 SVGAGI (reference sequence). This CDR3 has 16 amino acids. Trimming removed 2 bases from V and 3 bases from J, with 17 bases in between. The CDR3: CASSYAFPGTGYEQYF. CDR3 nucleotides: TGTGCCAGCAGTTACGCCTTCCCCGGGACTGGCTACGAGCAGTACTTC.

This clonotype showed up many times. The DNA of the CDR3 is TGTGCCAGCAGCACCGAGCCTGGAAACACCATATATTTT. Protein: CASSTEPGNTIYF. This sequence joins TRBV7-9 and TRBJ1-3; D is unresolved. This CDR3 has 13 residues. Germline V gene sequence: CDR1 SEHNR, CDR2 FQNEAQ (reference sequence). With 5 bases removed from V and 2 bases from J, the gap between germline ends came to 7 bases. Full variable domain (rest looked up from reference TRBV7-9 and TRBJ1-3): DTGVSQNPRHKITKRGQNVTFRCDPISEHNRLYWYRQTLGQGPEFLTYFQNEAQLEKSRLLSDRFSAERPKGSFSTLEIQRTEQGDSAMYLCASSTEPGNTIYFGEGSWLTVV.

In this sample, this clonotype turned up a few times. The V gene is TRBV2, the J gene TRBJ1-1; TRBD1 matches at 8 bases. The CDR3 is 14 amino acids. V shed 7 bases and J 6 bases; nucleotides not matched to a gene: 10. Germline CDR1 and CDR2: SNHLY and FYNNEI. The CDR3 DNA is TGTGCCAGCATCTCAGGACAGGGCAATTCTGAAGCTTTCTTT. This sequence encodes CASISGQGNSEAFF.

This clonotype was observed at least ten times. The V gene is TRBV27, the J gene TRBJ1-1; 7 bases are a match to TRBD1. Germline V CDR1 and CDR2: MNHEY, SMNVEV (reference sequence). The CDR3 runs to 14 residues. Trimming at V came to 7 bases and at J to 0 bases, leaving 5 bases not matched to a gene. Written as DNA, the CDR3 is TGTGCCAGCAATAAGGACAGGATGAACACTGAAGCTTTCTTT. Translated: CASNKDRMNTEAFF.

This clonotype was recorded many times. The J gene is TRBJ2-3, the V gene TRBV25-1, with D possibly being TRBD1 (5 bases). The CDR3 is made up of 14 amino acids. The V end lost 0 bases, the J end lost 7 bases, and 11 bases lay between the germline ends. Per germline, CDR1 MGHDK and CDR2 SYGVNS. CDR3 nucleotides: TGTGCCAGCAGTGAATATCAGACAGCCCATACGCAGTATTTT. This sequence encodes CASSEYQTAHTQYF.